Detailed here is one TCR beta chain. The data derive from a study of blood T cell repertoires in COVID-19. At the level of the study: Both acute and convalescent COVID-19 samples were obtained from the United States, Italy and Spain. Sample material is recorded as cDNA or gDNA derived from T cells, B-cell-depleted T cells, or PBMCs.

Authors' analysis steps: Counts of nucleated cells, estimated from reference gene primer amplification, were obtained. Profiling relied on immunoSEQ multiplex PCR, and the TCRdb table lists in-frame clones only, not all of them. V and J calls and clone size are as listed in that table; D and trimming were resolved from the DNA. This table has around 170,000 clones, about four fifths appearing once. Cohorts were assigned according to the clinical history that participants reported. V lost 6 bases, J lost 8 bases, and 9 bases stayed unmatched. Looked up from germline, CDR1 is MNHEY and CDR2 is SVGAGI. The CDR3 runs to 14 residues.

The genes are TRBV6-5 and TRBJ1-4; 7 positions agree with TRBD1. The sequence was collected from a man aged 45 to 65 who had recovered from COVID-19. Sequencing used PBMCs or T cells enriched from blood (not recorded which). The CDR3: CASSEGARGEKLFF. CDR3 nucleotide sequence: TGTGCCAGCAGCGAGGGGGCGCGCGGGGAAAAACTGTTTTTT.